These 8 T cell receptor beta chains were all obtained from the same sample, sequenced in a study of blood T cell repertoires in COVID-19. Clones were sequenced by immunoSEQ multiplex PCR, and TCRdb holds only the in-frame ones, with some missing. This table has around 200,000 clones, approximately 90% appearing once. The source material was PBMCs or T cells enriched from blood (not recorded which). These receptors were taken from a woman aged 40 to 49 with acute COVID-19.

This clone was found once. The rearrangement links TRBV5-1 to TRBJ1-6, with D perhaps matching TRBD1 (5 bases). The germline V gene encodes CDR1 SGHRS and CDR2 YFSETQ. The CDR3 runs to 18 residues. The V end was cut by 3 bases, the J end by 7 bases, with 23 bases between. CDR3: CASSSGVGGGSGNSPLHF. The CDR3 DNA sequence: TGCGCCAGCAGCTCGGGGGTTGGCGGCGGGTCAGGCAATTCACCCCTCCACTTT.

The DNA for the CDR3 is TGTGCCAGCAGCGTAGGTCAGACAGGGGGCACTGAAGCTTTCTTT. Protein sequence: CASSVGQTGGTEAFF. This chain uses TRBV9 with TRBJ1-1; TRBD1 agrees at 9 bases. CDR1 and CDR2 from the germline V gene are SGDLS and YYNGEE. Losses at the gene ends were 0 bases for V and 4 bases for J; bases not matched to a gene: 4. This CDR3 is 15 amino acids long.

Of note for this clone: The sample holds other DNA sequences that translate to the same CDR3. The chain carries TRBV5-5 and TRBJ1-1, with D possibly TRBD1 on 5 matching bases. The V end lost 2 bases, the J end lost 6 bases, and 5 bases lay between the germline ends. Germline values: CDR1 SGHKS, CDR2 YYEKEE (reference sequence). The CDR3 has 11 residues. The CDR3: CASSLGAEAFF. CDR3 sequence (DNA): TGTGCCAGCAGCTTAGGGGCTGAAGCTTTCTTT.

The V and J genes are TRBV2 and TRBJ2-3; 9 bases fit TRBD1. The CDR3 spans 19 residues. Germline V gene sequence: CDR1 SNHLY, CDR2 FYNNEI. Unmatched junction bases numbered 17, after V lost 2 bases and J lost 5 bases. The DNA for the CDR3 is TGTGCCAGCAGTGAACGTCGATTAACCCGGTGGGACAGGGAAGATACGCAGTATTTT. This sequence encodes CASSERRLTRWDREDTQYF.

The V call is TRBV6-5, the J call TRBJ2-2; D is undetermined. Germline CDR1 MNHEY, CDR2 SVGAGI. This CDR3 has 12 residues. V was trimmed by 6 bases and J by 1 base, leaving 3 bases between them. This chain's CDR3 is CASSKNTGELFF. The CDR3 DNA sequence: TGTGCCAGCAGCAAGAACACCGGGGAGCTGTTTTTT.

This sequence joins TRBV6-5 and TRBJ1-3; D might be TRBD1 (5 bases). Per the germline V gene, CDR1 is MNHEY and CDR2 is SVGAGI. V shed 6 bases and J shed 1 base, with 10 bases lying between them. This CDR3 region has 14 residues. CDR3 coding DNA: TGTGCCAGCAGGGCAGGGTATTCTGGAAACACCATATATTTT. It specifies CASRAGYSGNTIYF.

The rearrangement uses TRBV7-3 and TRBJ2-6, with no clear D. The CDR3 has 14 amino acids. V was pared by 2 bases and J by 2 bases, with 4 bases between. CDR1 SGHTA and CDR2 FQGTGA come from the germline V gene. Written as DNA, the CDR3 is TGTGCCAGCAGCTTATTAACTGGGGCCAACGTCCTGACTTTC. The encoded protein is CASSLLTGANVLTF.

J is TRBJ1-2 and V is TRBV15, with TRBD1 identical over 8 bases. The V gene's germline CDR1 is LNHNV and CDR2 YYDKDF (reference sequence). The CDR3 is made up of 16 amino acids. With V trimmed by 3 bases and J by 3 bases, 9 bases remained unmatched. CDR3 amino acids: CATSSTLTGVYYGYTF. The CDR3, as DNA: TGTGCCACCAGCAGCACCTTGACAGGGGTTTACTATGGCTACACCTTC.